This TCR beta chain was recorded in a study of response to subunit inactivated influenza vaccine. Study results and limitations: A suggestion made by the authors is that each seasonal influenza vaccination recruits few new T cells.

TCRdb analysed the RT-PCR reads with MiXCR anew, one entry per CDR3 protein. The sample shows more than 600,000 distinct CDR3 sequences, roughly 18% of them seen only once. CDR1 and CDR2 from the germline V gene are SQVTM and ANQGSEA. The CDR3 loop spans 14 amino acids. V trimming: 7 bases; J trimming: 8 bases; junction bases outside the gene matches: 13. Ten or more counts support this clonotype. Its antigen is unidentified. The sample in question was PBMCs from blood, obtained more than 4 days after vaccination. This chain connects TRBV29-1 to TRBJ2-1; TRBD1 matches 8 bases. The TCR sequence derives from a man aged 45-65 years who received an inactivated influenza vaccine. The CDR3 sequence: CSAPRPGGWDEQFF. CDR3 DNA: TGCAGCGCTCCCCGACCAGGGGGCTGGGATGAGCAGTTCTTC.